The present T cell receptor beta chain was sequenced within a study of T cells in Graves' hyperthyroidism and ophthalmopathy. This clonotype showed up many times. Amplified TCR beta CDR3 regions derived from RNA transcripts. First-round RT-PCR of the TCR CDR3 relied on the HTBI primer set. MiXCR was run by TCRdb on the multiplex PCR reads, yielding one entry per CDR3 protein. Found here are 300,000 to 450,000 distinct CDR3 sequences, roughly 15% of them singletons; the top ten hold around 20%. This CDR3 is built from 17 residues. The germline V gene has CDR1 LGHDT and CDR2 YNNKEL (reference sequence). V lost 2 bases to trimming and J lost 1 base; unmatched junction nucleotides: 10.

The chain couples TRBV3-1 to TRBJ2-7, with 8 bases lining up with TRBD1. The source material was blood. The sequence came from a woman aged 25 to 39 with Graves' ophthalmopathy. The CDR3 DNA reads as TGTGCCAGCAGCCAATTCGCACAGGGGGTGATGTCCTACGAGCAGTACTTC. It encodes CASSQFAQGVMSYEQYF.